This record looks at one T cell receptor beta chain sequence and its context. Its target is unknown. This specimen belongs to a study of cytomegalovirus exposure and HLA in healthy donors. Findings and limits, study-wide: A few chains linked to CMV were shown in vitro to be specific for CMV antigens.

The PCR contained 60 Vbeta and 13 Jbeta primers. Sequenced by immunoSEQ multiplex PCR; TCRdb stores in-frame clones only, minus some. The sample shows about 160,000 clones, about 80% of them seen only once. There are 13 residues in the CDR3. Germline lookup yields CDR1 SQVTM and CDR2 ANQGSEA. Unmatched junction bases numbered 4, after V lost 3 bases and J lost 3 bases. The specimen was PBMCs. This receptor was obtained from a man aged 25 to 45 in good health and CMV-seronegative. The chain carries TRBV29-1 and TRBJ1-1, with TRBD1 matching 7 bases. The CDR3 sequence is CSVDGDSDTEAFF. The CDR3 region has the DNA TGCAGCGTTGATGGGGACAGCGACACTGAAGCTTTCTTT.